This T cell receptor (beta chain) was obtained from a study of T cell repertoires in cytomegalovirus infection. On this clonotype itself: As yet, its antigen is unknown.

The study, taken as a whole, reports: HLA-C-restricted, CMV-specific TCR beta clonotypes were dominant ex vivo.

V gave up 5 bases and J gave up 6 bases; unmatched junction bases: 13. Germline V gene lookup returns CDR1 SGHRS and CDR2 YFSETQ. CDR3 length equals 17 residues. TCRdb independently ran MiXCR on the reads; one entry per CDR3 protein. This sample yields approximately 500,000 distinct CDR3 sequences, of which around 10% are seen a single time; more than 8.5% belongs to the top ten. The sequenced sample was PBMCs. The chain combines TRBV5-1 with TRBJ2-1, with 11 bases identical to TRBD2. The receptor's source is a human donor in good health (CMV status not recorded). Some clones in this sample may be carry-over from other donors' samples. CDR3 region: CASSFSTTSGSSNEQFF. The CDR3 bases are TGCGCCAGCAGTTTTTCCACCACTAGCGGGAGTAGCAATGAGCAGTTCTTC.